This T cell receptor beta chain is from a study of blood T cell repertoires in COVID-19. Overall study: COVID-19 samples collected from the United States, Italy and Spain covered acute and convalescent phases.

The CDR3 extends over 13 amino acids. Trimming at V came to 2 bases and at J to 10 bases, leaving 8 bases not matched to a gene. Germline V gene data show CDR1 as SGHRS and CDR2 as YFSETQ. This clone was detected only a few times. In the authors' methods: Estimated nucleated cell counts came from reference gene primer amplification. The table came from immunoSEQ multiplex PCR; TCRdb's copy has only in-frame clones and leaves some out. Clone size and the V and J calls come from that table; the DNA yielded D and trimming. The data hold about 160,000 clones, with about four fifths observed a single time.

The sequence derives from an elderly woman with acute or convalescent COVID-19. The chain is built from TRBV5-1 and TRBJ1-1; 7 bases align to TRBD1. The sample comprised peripheral blood. The CDR3 bases are TGCGCCAGCAGCTTTGAGGGGGCCCCAGGAGCTTTCTTT. Translation gives CASSFEGAPGAFF.